This is a list of T cell receptor beta chains from one sample in a study of T cell changes during pregnancy in multiple sclerosis. Clones were sequenced by immunoSEQ multiplex PCR, and TCRdb holds only the in-frame ones, with some missing. The sample shows 50,000 to 80,000 clones, 91% of them seen only once. Sequencing used CD8+ T cells from peripheral blood mononuclear cells, obtained before pregnancy. The receptors originated from a female donor with multiple sclerosis, enrolled in a pregnancy study. Each CDR3 is given without its conserved first and last residue.

j_gene: TRBJ1-2; v_gene: TRBV5-6; CDR3aa: ASSPIDRGDYGYT
j_gene: TRBJ2-5; v_gene: TRBV11-2; CDR3aa: ASEAGQETQY
j_gene: TRBJ2-1; v_gene: TRBV4-2; CDR3aa: ASSPGGGYEQF
j_gene: TRBJ2-2; v_gene: TRBV6-1; CDR3aa: ASSEGTGGTGELF
j_gene: TRBJ1-5; v_gene: TRBV19; CDR3aa: ASSTYLGDNQPQH
j_gene: TRBJ1-5; v_gene: TRBV5-6; CDR3aa: ASSSGTGNQPQH
j_gene: TRBJ1-6; v_gene: TRBV11-1; CDR3aa: ASSQTGEGTYNSPLH
j_gene: TRBJ2-7; v_gene: TRBV6-6; CDR3aa: ASSPQPGDSYEQY
j_gene: TRBJ2-7; v_gene: TRBV13; CDR3aa: ASRGQGANEQY
j_gene: TRBJ2-3; v_gene: TRBV13; CDR3aa: ASSLGRAGADTQY
j_gene: TRBJ2-7; v_gene: TRBV4-1; CDR3aa: ASSQESNNLYEQY
j_gene: TRBJ2-7; v_gene: TRBV5-1; CDR3aa: ASSSDSSYEQY
j_gene: TRBJ2-2; v_gene: TRBV4-1; CDR3aa: ASSQEAGGLTGELF
j_gene: TRBJ1-1; v_gene: TRBV6-6; CDR3aa: ASSLGHLNTEAF
j_gene: TRBJ2-3; v_gene: TRBV15; CDR3aa: ATSRGTTDTQY
j_gene: TRBJ2-7; v_gene: TRBV21-1; CDR3aa: ASSNCSRDEQY
j_gene: TRBJ1-1; v_gene: TRBV10-3; CDR3aa: AISPGTGTRPEAF
j_gene: TRBJ2-7; v_gene: TRBV11-2; CDR3aa: ASSFAGGYEQY
j_gene: TRBJ1-3; v_gene: TRBV2; CDR3aa: ASTATGNSGNTIY
j_gene: TRBJ2-7; v_gene: TRBV10-1; CDR3aa: ASSELQGNEQY
j_gene: TRBJ1-4; v_gene: TRBV5-1; CDR3aa: ASSLGQGGLDEKLF
j_gene: TRBJ1-5; v_gene: TRBV27; CDR3aa: ASSSNPRGYQH
j_gene: TRBJ2-7; v_gene: TRBV6-1; CDR3aa: ASTPYRTAYEQY
j_gene: TRBJ2-1; v_gene: TRBV7-6; CDR3aa: ASSPTSGAGNEQF
j_gene: TRBJ2-2; v_gene: TRBV14; CDR3aa: ASSQEALPGELF
j_gene: TRBJ2-7; v_gene: TRBV11-1; CDR3aa: ASSSPTGGLYEQY
j_gene: TRBJ2-2; v_gene: TRBV2; CDR3aa: ASSPPGGGNTGELF
j_gene: TRBJ2-2; v_gene: TRBV27; CDR3aa: ASSLQGAGELF
j_gene: TRBJ1-3; v_gene: TRBV6-1; CDR3aa: ASSEIAGMGNTIY
j_gene: TRBJ1-1; v_gene: TRBV19; CDR3aa: ATGRLNTEAF
j_gene: TRBJ2-2; v_gene: TRBV9; CDR3aa: ASSAPSGGPGGELF
j_gene: TRBJ2-1; v_gene: TRBV2; CDR3aa: ASRGPPGTLRGSSYNEQF
j_gene: TRBJ1-1; v_gene: TRBV6-1; CDR3aa: ASSGFTGDNTEAF
j_gene: TRBJ2-7; v_gene: TRBV7-6; CDR3aa: AVRSGGMNEQY
j_gene: TRBJ2-7; v_gene: TRBV5-5; CDR3aa: ASSFGLRDRTYEQY
j_gene: TRBJ2-1; v_gene: TRBV10-3; CDR3aa: AIRRQGNEQF
j_gene: TRBJ1-5; v_gene: TRBV7-8; CDR3aa: ASSPADIRQPQH
j_gene: TRBJ2-1; v_gene: TRBV14; CDR3aa: ASSQVGGQGVYEQF
j_gene: TRBJ1-5; v_gene: TRBV4-1; CDR3aa: ASSQGPAGGLQPQH